This TCR beta chain was captured by sequencing in a study of blood T cell repertoires in COVID-19. Overall study: The United States, Italy and Spain were the sources of the acute and convalescent COVID-19 samples. T cells, B-cell-depleted T cells, or PBMCs supplied cDNA or gDNA.

The J segment lost 4 bases and the V segment lost 0 bases, leaving 6 bases of the junction unmatched. CDR1 is ENHRY and CDR2 is SYGVKD in the germline V gene. This CDR3 has 16 amino acids. The table came from immunoSEQ multiplex PCR; TCRdb's copy has only in-frame clones and leaves some out. The repertoire holds 150,000 or so clones, with about 90% as singletons. The sequence came from a man aged 30 to 45 with COVID-19, enrolled during active disease. The rearrangement links TRBV10-3 to TRBJ1-2; 9 nucleotides agree with TRBD1. Sequenced material: peripheral blood. The CDR3 bases are TGTGCCATCAGTGAGTCCTCGGGACAGGGCATCTATGGCTACACCTTC. It encodes CAISESSGQGIYGYTF.